The source of this T cell receptor beta chain is a study of radiotherapy plus CTLA-4 blockade in lung cancer. Turning to the study itself: There were objective responses in over 15% of patients, and 30% to 35% had disease control. Regarding the study as a whole: In blood, tumor-derived TCR clones expanded after radiotherapy plus ipilimumab. Together with interferon-beta, which increased in serum after radiation, early dynamic changes in blood T cell clones were reportedly the best predictors of response.

Points on this clone: Its cognate antigen is unknown.

Some clones are missing from TCRdb's copy, which holds only in-frame ones; the method was immunoSEQ multiplex PCR. The repertoire includes under 95,000 clones, around 76% of them detected once, and roughly 23% sits in the top ten. The CDR3 runs 14 residues. The V gene lost 0 bases and the J gene lost 8 bases, with 14 bases spanning the gap. Germline CDR1 SGHDT, CDR2 YYEEEE. The sequence was obtained from a human donor with non-small cell lung cancer whose response to radiotherapy plus ipilimumab could not be evaluated. Some clones in this sample may be carry-over from other donors' samples. This chain joins TRBV5-6 and TRBJ1-2, with D possibly matching TRBD1 (5 bases). This sample comprised peripheral blood, obtained from a patient treated with radiotherapy plus ipilimumab. The CDR3 spells CASSLVGPLGGYTF. As DNA, the CDR3 is TGTGCCAGCAGCTTGGTGGGGCCTCTAGGCGGCTACACCTTC.